A single sample gave rise to the 29 T cell receptor beta chains below, sequenced in a study of human T cells and chemical hapten exposure. TCRdb independently ran MiXCR on the RACE reads; one entry per CDR3 protein. The sample consists of about 40,000 distinct CDR3 sequences, roughly a tenth of them appearing once. Time point denoted: pre-sensitization, week 0. Treatment indicated: therapeutic diphenylcyclopropenone sensitization with weekly scalp DPC. This material consisted of whole blood, taken in connection with sensitization to the hapten diphenylcyclopropenone (DPC). These receptors all come from a man aged 25-40 years with alopecia areata. Some clones in this sample may be carry-over from other donors' samples.

The CDR3 DNA sequence: TGCAGTGCTAGAAGGCAGACCTATAATTCACCCCTCCACTTT. It codes for CSARRQTYNSPLHF. V and J are TRBV20-1 and TRBJ1-6; D is uncertain. This CDR3 comprises 14 residues. V shed 2 bases and J shed 2 bases, with 7 bases lying between them. Germline lookup yields CDR1 DFQATT and CDR2 SNEGSKA (reference sequence).

This clonotype has ten or more counts. The chain is built from TRBV30 and TRBJ1-1; D remains unclear. V lost 2 bases, J lost 1 base, and 11 bases lay in between. The CDR3 contains 14 residues. Germline V gives CDR1 GTSNPN, CDR2 SVGIG (reference sequence). The DNA for the CDR3 is TGTGCCTGGAGTAAGACCAGCCCGAACACTGAAGCTTTCTTT. This translates into CAWSKTSPNTEAFF.

This clonotype came up many times. The chain links TRBV7-6 to TRBJ2-5; no definite D call. V dropped 1 base and J dropped 5 bases, with 14 bases sitting between them. Germline CDR1 reads SGHVS; CDR2 reads FNYEAQ. The CDR3 sequence is 15 residues long. DNA for the CDR3: TGTGCCAGCAGCTTAGAGGGTATAGCTCAGGAGACCCAGTACTTC. This gives the protein CASSLEGIAQETQYF.

This clonotype was counted ten times or more. The chain couples TRBV25-1 to TRBJ2-5, with 8 bases that match TRBD1. The junction had 7 bases not matched to a gene; V was cut back by 6 bases and J by 4 bases. Per germline, CDR1 MGHDK and CDR2 SYGVNS. CDR3 length equals 14 residues. Here the CDR3 reads CASSKTGVRETQYF. In DNA form, the CDR3 reads TGTGCCAGCAGCAAGACAGGGGTCCGAGAGACCCAGTACTTC.

This sequence joins TRBV7-2 and TRBJ2-5; possibly TRBD2 for D (5 bases). The germline V gene has CDR1 SGHTA and CDR2 FQGNSA. This CDR3 has 14 residues. V gave up 1 base and J gave up 2 bases, with 8 bases separating them. The CDR3 reads CASSLGGGQETQYF. As DNA, the CDR3 is TGTGCCAGCAGCTTAGGAGGCGGGCAAGAGACCCAGTACTTC. Looking up the rest from reference TRBV7-2 and TRBJ2-5 gives the full variable domain: GAGVSQSPSNKVTEKGKDVELRCDPISGHTALYWYRQSLGQGLEFLIYFQGNSAPDKSGLPSDRFSAERTGGSVSTLTIQRTQQEDSAVYLCASSLGGGQETQYFGPGTRLLVL.

This clonotype has more than one count but fewer than ten. This chain uses TRBV29-1 with TRBJ1-4; 7 nucleotides align to TRBD1. The CDR3 consists of 13 residues. With 6 bases clipped from V and 7 bases from J, the junction kept 8 bases outside the gene matches. Germline V gives CDR1 SQVTM, CDR2 ANQGSEA. The CDR3 DNA reads TGCAGCGTCCGACAGGGAGTAGCTGAAAAACTGTTTTTT. Translated: CSVRQGVAEKLFF.

The sample holds a few counts of this clonotype. The genes are TRBV18 and TRBJ2-1, with TRBD2 identical over 12 bases. Germline CDR1 reads KGHSH; CDR2 reads LQKENI. CDR3 length equals 16 residues. J was trimmed by 8 bases and V by 3 bases; bases with no gene match: 8. The CDR3 protein is CASSPQTSGSIHEQFF. The CDR3 nucleotides are TGTGCCAGCTCACCGCAGACTAGCGGGAGCATCCATGAGCAGTTCTTC.

This clonotype was picked up a small number of times. The V call is TRBV12-3 or TRBV12-4, the J call TRBJ1-4; D gene uncertain. The V gene lost 6 bases and the J gene lost 3 bases, with 2 bases spanning the gap. This CDR3 contains 11 residues. CDR3 nucleotides: TGTGCCAGCAGGTCTAATGAAAAACTGTTTTTT. Amino acids: CASRSNEKLFF.

This clonotype has ten or more counts. The chain couples TRBV14 to TRBJ2-7, with no clear D. Germline V gene data show CDR1 as SGHDN and CDR2 as FVKESK. Trimming took 0 bases from V and 7 from J, leaving 16 bases between them. This CDR3 is 15 amino acids long. The CDR3 DNA reads as TGTGCCAGCAGCCAAGATCATTCTTCCGGGCGAGAGCAGTACGTC. It encodes CASSQDHSSGREQYV.

Ten or more counts support this clonotype. This rearrangement joins TRBV12-3 or TRBV12-4 to TRBJ1-1, with D possibly matching TRBD1 (5 bases). Trimming removed 3 bases at V and 7 bases at J, with 18 bases between. There are 15 residues in the CDR3. The CDR3 DNA sequence: TGTGCCAGCAGTTTTGGAGTGGGCTTTGGGGGTGAAGCTTTCTTT. Its protein product is CASSFGVGFGGEAFF.

In its sample, this clonotype was seen a few times. The chain joins TRBV7-3 to TRBJ2-2; the match to TRBD1 covers 11 bases. Germline V gene lookup returns CDR1 SGHTA and CDR2 FQGTGA. The CDR3 contains 15 residues. With 5 bases clipped from V and 7 bases from J, the junction kept 6 bases outside the gene matches. In DNA form, the CDR3 reads TGTGCCAGCAGCAACGGACAGGGGGCAGGCGGGGAGCTGTTTTTT. It yields the protein CASSNGQGAGGELFF. The full variable domain, rest sourced from reference TRBV7-3 and TRBJ2-2, is GAGVSQTPSNKVTEKGKYVELRCDPISGHTALYWYRQSLGQGPEFLIYFQGTGAADDSGLPNDRFFAVRPEGSVSTLKIQRTERGDSAVYLCASSNGQGAGGELFFGEGSRLTVL.

Ten or more counts support this clonotype. The chain recombines TRBV9 with TRBJ2-4; no clear D. The CDR3 is made up of 10 amino acids. V lost 9 bases to trimming and J lost 1 base, with 2 bases between them. Germline assignment: CDR1 SGDLS and CDR2 YYNGEE. Written as DNA, the CDR3 is TGTGCCATCGCCAAAAACATTCAGTACTTC. Translation gives CAIAKNIQYF.

Many counts were recorded for this clonotype. The rearrangement uses TRBV6-6 and TRBJ1-2, with unresolved D. Germline values: CDR1 MNHNY, CDR2 SVGAGI (reference sequence). The CDR3 is 11 amino acids. The V gene lost 5 bases and the J gene lost 13 bases, with 14 bases spanning the gap. CDR3 amino acids: CASSTLLLGTF. In DNA form, the CDR3 reads TGTGCCAGCAGTACCCTCCTTTTAGGCACCTTC.

V is TRBV14 and J is TRBJ2-3, with TRBD2 identical over 7 bases. With 1 base clipped from V and 3 bases from J, the junction kept 7 bases outside the gene matches. Per germline, CDR1 SGHDN and CDR2 FVKESK. The CDR3 sequence is 16 residues long. The CDR3 loop reads CASSQVSLAVTDTQYF. CDR3 DNA: TGTGCCAGCAGCCAAGTCTCTCTAGCGGTAACAGATACGCAGTATTTT.

The chain has TRBV7-9 and TRBJ1-6; D possibly corresponds to TRBD1 (5 bases). Germline CDR1 reads SEHNR; CDR2 reads FQNEAQ (reference sequence). The CDR3 length is 14 residues. Trimming removed 7 bases from V and 7 bases from J, with 14 bases in between. CDR3 in amino acids: CASTRDGGNSPLHF. Here the CDR3 DNA reads TGTGCCAGCACCAGGGACGGTGGGAATTCACCCCTCCACTTT.

This clonotype was counted ten times or more. V gene TRBV7-6 combines with J gene TRBJ2-2, with TRBD1 matching over 9 bases. V lost 6 bases to trimming and J lost 0 bases; unmatched junction nucleotides: 5. Germline V CDR1 and CDR2: SGHVS, FNYEAQ. The CDR3 runs to 16 residues. The CDR3 is CASRTGTGPNTGELFF. CDR3 coding DNA: TGTGCCAGCAGGACGGGGACAGGGCCGAACACCGGGGAGCTGTTTTTT.

This clonotype was observed a handful of times. This chain uses TRBV29-1 with TRBJ2-3, with 12 bases that match TRBD2. With 7 bases clipped from V and 0 bases from J, the junction kept 5 bases outside the gene matches. Germline V CDR1 and CDR2: SQVTM, ANQGSEA. This CDR3 comprises 15 residues. The CDR3: CSAGTSGLSTDTQYF. The CDR3, as DNA: TGCAGCGCCGGGACTAGCGGGCTTAGCACAGATACGCAGTATTTT.

The rearrangement uses TRBV18 and TRBJ1-1; D is uncertain. V lost 3 bases and J 1 base, leaving 12 bases between the germline ends. CDR3 length: 15 residues. Germline lookup yields CDR1 KGHSH and CDR2 LQKENI. The CDR3 nucleotides are TGTGCCAGCTCACCGGAAATCGACAAGAACACTGAAGCTTTCTTT. This gives the protein CASSPEIDKNTEAFF.

The chain couples TRBV7-6 to TRBJ1-1; D is unresolved. Germline V gives CDR1 SGHVS, CDR2 FNYEAQ. The CDR3 has 13 residues. Trimming cost V 1 base and J 1 base, with 4 bases left between them. The CDR3 sequence is CASSLGQNTEAFF. In DNA form, the CDR3 reads TGTGCCAGCAGCTTAGGGCAGAACACTGAAGCTTTCTTT.

This CDR3 reads CASSRTSNEQFF. CDR3 nucleotides: TGTGCCAGCAGCCGGACTAGCAATGAGCAGTTCTTC. The V and J genes are TRBV14 and TRBJ2-1; 7 nucleotides line up with TRBD2. The germline V gene has CDR1 SGHDN and CDR2 FVKESK. The CDR3 length is 12 residues. V was clipped by 4 bases and J by 6 bases; unmatched bases: 0.

This clonotype was seen repeatedly, ten times or more. The DNA of the CDR3 is TGTGCCAGCAGCCACCTCGTAGGAAACCAAGAGACCCAGTACTTC. This sequence encodes CASSHLVGNQETQYF. The chain employs TRBV7-9 and TRBJ2-5; D gene uncertain. V shed 5 bases and J shed 0 bases, with 13 bases lying between them. CDR3 length: 15 residues. Germline V gives CDR1 SEHNR, CDR2 FQNEAQ (reference sequence). Drawing the rest from reference TRBV7-9 and TRBJ2-5, the complete variable domain is DTGVSQNPRHKITKRGQNVTFRCDPISEHNRLYWYRQTLGQGPEFLTYFQNEAQLEKSRLLSDRFSAERPKGSFSTLEIQRTEQGDSAMYLCASSHLVGNQETQYFGPGTRLLVL.

The table lists this clonotype with a few counts. V is TRBV20-1 and J is TRBJ2-3; TRBD1 might be the D (6 bases). The V end was cut by 3 bases, the J end by 9 bases, with 10 bases between. The CDR3 is 11 amino acids. Germline V gives CDR1 DFQATT, CDR2 SNEGSKA (reference sequence). CDR3 sequence reads: CSARSTGTQYF. CDR3 DNA: TGCAGTGCTAGGTCTACAGGGACGCAGTATTTT.

This clonotype was counted many times. V and J are TRBV5-1 and TRBJ1-6; D is possibly TRBD1 (5 bases). Germline lookup yields CDR1 SGHRS and CDR2 YFSETQ. The germline V and J ends were trimmed by 0 bases and 6 bases, with 13 bases remaining between them. The CDR3 is 16 residues long. The CDR3 nucleotides are TGCGCCAGCAGCTTGGGTGGAGGGGCCTTTAATTCACCCCTCCACTTT. The encoded protein is CASSLGGGAFNSPLHF.

V usage is TRBV11-3 and J usage is TRBJ2-3, with D hard to call. Trimming took off 5 bases at V and 4 bases at J, with 7 bases between the two ends. In germline, CDR1 is SGHNT, CDR2 YENEEA. CDR3 length: 12 residues. The CDR3 is CASSPASDTQYF. The CDR3 DNA follows: TGTGCCAGCAGCCCAGCCTCAGATACGCAGTATTTT.

This clonotype occurred many times. The gene calls are TRBV2 and TRBJ1-2; 8 bases map to TRBD1. The CDR3 consists of 16 residues. Germline assignment: CDR1 SNHLY and CDR2 FYNNEI. V shed 5 bases and J 4 bases; nucleotides not matched to a gene: 12. CDR3 sequence reads: CASSQGAPSQSYGYTF. The DNA for the CDR3 is TGTGCCAGCAGTCAGGGGGCCCCGTCCCAATCCTATGGCTACACCTTC. Complete variable domain (other parts from reference TRBV2 and TRBJ1-2): EPEVTQTPSHQVTQMGQEVILRCVPISNHLYFYWYRQILGQKVEFLVSFYNNEISEKSEIFDDQFSVERPDGSNFTLKIRSTKLEDSAMYFCASSQGAPSQSYGYTFGSGTRLTVV.

This clonotype appeared many times. The CDR3 sequence is CASSRRQSTYEQYF. In nucleotides, the CDR3 is TGTGCCAGCAGCCGAAGACAGAGTACCTACGAGCAGTACTTC. The chain uses TRBV7-2 and TRBJ2-7; the D gene is possibly TRBD1 (5 bases). Germline values: CDR1 SGHTA, CDR2 FQGNSA. V was cut by 5 bases and J by 2 bases, with 13 bases left in between. This CDR3 contains 14 residues.

The chain is built from TRBV20-1 and TRBJ2-3, with no clear D. The CDR3 loop spans 15 amino acids. Trimming shortened V by 3 bases and J by 2 bases, and 15 bases separated the two germline ends. The germline CDR1 and CDR2 sequences are DFQATT and SNEGSKA (reference sequence). CDR3 bases: TGCAGTGCTAGGACGGACGGTCTTTCCACAGATACGCAGTATTTT. As protein: CSARTDGLSTDTQYF.

This clonotype was counted at least ten times. The chain joins TRBV10-3 to TRBJ1-6, with D perhaps TRBD1 (5 bases). The germline gives CDR1 ENHRY, CDR2 SYGVKD. The CDR3 is 18 amino acids. V was clipped by 0 bases and J by 0 bases, with 12 bases between them. The CDR3 coding sequence is TGTGCCATCAGTGAGTCGGGACGCCTCAGCTCCTATAATTCACCCCTCCACTTT. Protein sequence: CAISESGRLSSYNSPLHF.

The sample holds a few counts of this clonotype. The chain recombines TRBV29-1 with TRBJ2-2, with 9 bases fitting TRBD1. The junction had 5 bases not matched to a gene; V was cut back by 7 bases and J by 5 bases. CDR1 is SQVTM, CDR2 ANQGSEA, per germline. This CDR3 spans 13 amino acids. CDR3 coding DNA: TGCAGCGCCGGACAGGGGAGTACCGGGGAGCTGTTTTTT. This translates into CSAGQGSTGELFF.